Presented here are 32 T cell receptor beta chains from one specimen sequenced in a study of blood T cell repertoires in COVID-19. The repertoire was sequenced with immunoSEQ multiplex PCR; TCRdb's copy has only in-frame clones and lacks some. The sample has some 290,000 clones, 90% seen once. What was sequenced was peripheral blood. The receptors were gathered from a woman in her 40s with COVID-19, enrolled during active disease.

This clone was recorded only once. The chain employs TRBV7-2 and TRBJ2-5, with TRBD2 identical over 11 bases. CDR3 length: 17 residues. Germline loops: CDR1 SGHTA, CDR2 FQGNSA. Trimming took 1 base from V and 11 from J; bases not matched to a gene: 15. CDR3 sequence (DNA): TGTGCCAGCAGCTTAGATGCCCACGGACTAGCGGGTGACCCACAGTACTTC. Translating gives CASSLDAHGLAGDPQYF. Complete variable domain (other parts from reference TRBV7-2 and TRBJ2-5): GAGVSQSPSNKVTEKGKDVELRCDPISGHTALYWYRQSLGQGLEFLIYFQGNSAPDKSGLPSDRFSAERTGGSVSTLTIQRTQQEDSAVYLCASSLDAHGLAGDPQYFGPGTRLLVL.

The chain combines TRBV19 with TRBJ2-3; D is unresolved. The V and J ends lost 2 bases and 1 base respectively, with 4 bases between them. The CDR3 totals 13 residues. Germline V gives CDR1 LNHDA, CDR2 SQIVND (reference sequence). The CDR3 DNA follows: TGTGCCAGTAGTATACAGGGCACAGATACGCAGTATTTT. It encodes CASSIQGTDTQYF.

The table lists this clone with a few counts. The genes are TRBV19 and TRBJ1-1, with D perhaps matching TRBD1 (5 bases). Trimming removed 7 bases at V and 12 bases at J, with 15 bases between. This CDR3 has 11 residues. Germline V CDR1 and CDR2: LNHDA, SQIVND (reference sequence). In DNA, the CDR3 is TGTGCCAGTACCGACAGAAAGGAAACTTTCTTT. It codes for CASTDRKETFF.

The V and J genes are TRBV7-3 and TRBJ1-1; no definite D call. V was clipped by 1 base and J by 8 bases, with 11 bases between them. The germline CDR1 and CDR2 sequences are SGHTA and FQGTGA. This CDR3 has 13 amino acids. CDR3 protein: CASSLSRGSEAFF. In DNA, the CDR3 is TGTGCCAGCAGCTTAAGTCGAGGCAGCGAAGCTTTCTTT.

The gene calls are TRBV6-5 and TRBJ2-7, with a weak D call TRBD1 (6 bases). The germline CDR1 and CDR2 sequences are MNHEY and SVGAGI. V lost 6 bases and J lost 6, with 18 bases in between. The CDR3 runs 14 residues. Written as DNA, the CDR3 is TGTGCCAGCAGAAATCGGGCAGGGGTGGGCGAGCAGTACTTC. Its protein is CASRNRAGVGEQYF.

The V gene is TRBV11-2, the J gene TRBJ1-6; D perhaps matches TRBD1 (5 bases). Trimming cost V 4 bases and J 7 bases, with 11 bases left between them. The CDR3 sequence is 14 residues long. The germline V gene has CDR1 SGHAT and CDR2 FQNNGV. Here the CDR3 reads CASSYYQGNSPLHF. The CDR3 bases are TGTGCCAGCAGCTATTACCAGGGCAATTCACCCCTCCACTTT.

The chain combines TRBV18 with TRBJ1-2, with D perhaps TRBD1 (6 bases). The CDR3 has 14 residues. V gave up 3 bases and J gave up 9 bases, with 17 bases separating them. From germline, CDR1 is KGHSH and CDR2 LQKENI. CDR3 amino acids: CASSPRQALRSYTF. For the CDR3, the DNA is TGTGCCAGCTCACCTCGACAGGCCCTCAGGAGCTACACCTTC.

The chain is built from TRBV5-1 and TRBJ1-2; D possibly corresponds to TRBD1 (6 bases). Trimming pared 0 bases from V and 2 bases from J, leaving 8 bases between. Germline V gene sequence: CDR1 SGHRS, CDR2 YFSETQ. CDR3 size: 14 residues. The CDR3 protein is CASSLGQANYGYTF. DNA for the CDR3: TGCGCCAGCAGCTTGGGACAGGCCAACTATGGCTACACCTTC.

This clone was detected once. V is TRBV18 and J is TRBJ2-6; no clear D gene. The V gene's germline CDR1 is KGHSH and CDR2 LQKENI. CDR3 size: 15 residues. The ends were cut back, 1 base at V and 2 bases at J, with 6 bases in the middle. The CDR3 DNA sequence: TGTGCCAGCTCACCACAGAGAACTGGGGCCAACGTCCTGACTTTC. Translation gives CASSPQRTGANVLTF.

Only a few counts were recorded for this clone. This chain connects TRBV6-2 or TRBV6-3 to TRBJ2-7, with 8 bases lining up with TRBD1. Losses at the gene ends were 3 bases for V and 3 bases for J; bases not matched to a gene: 7. The germline V gene has CDR1 MNHEY and CDR2 SVGEGT. The CDR3 has 15 amino acids. The CDR3 protein is CASSYPEQGVYEQYF. Written as DNA, the CDR3 is TGTGCCAGCAGTTATCCCGAACAGGGGGTCTACGAGCAGTACTTC.

This chain connects TRBV10-3 to TRBJ2-7; TRBD1 agrees at 9 bases. Per germline, CDR1 ENHRY and CDR2 SYGVKD. With V trimmed by 6 bases and J by 3 bases, 15 bases remained unmatched. The length of the CDR3 is 17 residues. CDR3 sequence (DNA): TGTGCCATCAGACCGGGACAGGGAAGGGGGTTTAACTACGAGCAGTACTTC. This encodes CAIRPGQGRGFNYEQYF.

This chain connects TRBV18 to TRBJ2-3, with TRBD1 as a possible D gene (6 bases). Germline assignment: CDR1 KGHSH and CDR2 LQKENI. This CDR3 has 14 residues. The V end lost 3 bases, the J end lost 2 bases, and 9 bases lay between the germline ends. The CDR3 spells CASSPTGDTDTQYF. The CDR3 DNA follows: TGTGCCAGCTCACCGACAGGAGACACAGATACGCAGTATTTT.

For this clone: The junction shows a germline mismatch at one end, possibly a read error. This chain connects TRBV27 to TRBJ2-3; a possible D gene is TRBD1 (6 bases). CDR3 length equals 19 residues. Germline V lookup: CDR1 MNHEY, CDR2 SMNVEV (reference sequence). CDR3 sequence reads: CASSLSTHWPDRDTDTQYF. The CDR3 DNA sequence: TGTGCCAGCAGTCTATCTACCCATTGGCCGGACAGAGACACAGATACGCAGTATTTT.

The rearrangement joins TRBV20-1 to TRBJ1-2; 10 nucleotides line up with TRBD1. V shed 3 bases and J 5 bases; nucleotides not matched to a gene: 9. This CDR3 is built from 15 residues. The germline V gene encodes CDR1 DFQATT and CDR2 SNEGSKA (reference sequence). Here the CDR3 reads CSASMTGGGRYGYTF. CDR3 nucleotides: TGCAGTGCTAGTATGACAGGGGGCGGCAGATATGGCTACACCTTC.

The gene calls are TRBV7-8 and TRBJ2-2; perhaps TRBD2 as D (6 bases). Trimming stripped 5 bases from V and 4 bases from J, with 17 bases between. There are 16 residues in the CDR3. Germline V CDR1 and CDR2: SGHVS, FQNEAQ. The CDR3 sequence is CASSVRRDLGTGELFF. The CDR3 coding sequence is TGTGCCAGCAGCGTGCGGCGGGATCTCGGCACCGGGGAGCTGTTTTTT.

Comments on this clone: Other DNA sequences in the same sample also yield this CDR3. The CDR3 here is CASSYGTGLSYEQYF. CDR3 DNA: TGTGCCAGCAGTTACGGGACAGGACTCTCCTACGAGCAGTACTTC. This chain connects TRBV6-5 to TRBJ2-7; 8 bases are shared with TRBD1. V lost 2 bases and J lost 0; bases outside the gene matches: 3. The CDR3 is 15 amino acids. Germline V gene lookup returns CDR1 MNHEY and CDR2 SVGAGI.

The chain combines TRBV28 with TRBJ1-3, with 8 bases lining up with TRBD1. There are 16 residues in the CDR3. The ends lost 4 bases at V and 10 bases at J; junction bases unmatched: 15. Per the germline V gene, CDR1 is MDHEN and CDR2 is SYDVKM. The CDR3 DNA follows: TGTGCCAGCAGTTCTGGACAGGGCTATTCTACGCATACCATATATTTT. Its protein product is CASSSGQGYSTHTIYF. Filled out from reference TRBV28 and TRBJ1-3, the complete variable domain reads DVKVTQSSRYLVKRTGEKVFLECVQDMDHENMFWYRQDPGLGLRLIYFSYDVKMKEKGDIPEGYSVSREKKERFSLILESASTNQTSMYLCASSSGQGYSTHTIYFGEGSWLTVV.

V and J are TRBV4-2 and TRBJ1-6; possible D gene TRBD1, 6 bases. CDR1 LGHNA and CDR2 YNFKEQ come from the germline V gene. CDR3 length: 16 residues. Deletions cut 8 bases from V and 5 bases from J, with 19 bases between. The CDR3 DNA reads TGTGCCAGCTCCCGCGGGGGCAGAGATAATAATTCACCCCTCCACTTT. Translation: CASSRGGRDNNSPLHF.

The rearrangement joins TRBV27 to TRBJ1-4; 7 nucleotides agree with TRBD1. After removal of 0 bases from V and 7 bases from J, the junction contained 5 bases not matched to a gene. CDR3 size: 15 residues. Germline CDR1 reads MNHEY; CDR2 reads SMNVEV (reference sequence). The CDR3 bases are TGTGCCAGCAGTTTATCGAGGGGGCACGGTGAAAAACTGTTTTTT. Its translation is CASSLSRGHGEKLFF. The full variable domain, in which reference TRBV27 and TRBJ1-4 provide the parts outside the CDR3, is EAQVTQNPRYLITVTGKKLTVTCSQNMNHEYMSWYRQDPGLGLRQIYYSMNVEVTDKGDVPEGYKVSRKEKRNFPLILESPSPNQTSLYFCASSLSRGHGEKLFFGSGTQLSVL.

V and J are TRBV2 and TRBJ1-1; D gene ambiguous. Germline lookup yields CDR1 SNHLY and CDR2 FYNNEI. This CDR3 spans 11 amino acids. V gave up 8 bases and J gave up 2 bases, with 6 bases separating them. The CDR3 DNA reads as TGTGCCAGCCTAATAAACACTGAAGCTTTCTTT. Protein sequence: CASLINTEAFF.

The V and J genes are TRBV28 and TRBJ2-1, with a tentative D call TRBD1 (5 bases). V was pared by 4 bases and J by 2 bases, with 18 bases between. This CDR3 spans 17 amino acids. Germline lookup yields CDR1 MDHEN and CDR2 SYDVKM. Written as DNA, the CDR3 is TGTGCCAGCAGTTCTTCTCAGGGCCAAGGGCCCTACAATGAGCAGTTCTTC. Translated, it gives CASSSSQGQGPYNEQFF.

Turning to this clone: The sample carries other DNA sequences with the same CDR3. The chain combines TRBV7-2 with TRBJ1-6; 8 bases fit TRBD1. Trimming cost V 4 bases and J 7 bases; bases outside gene matches: 3. This CDR3 comprises 14 residues. CDR1 SGHTA and CDR2 FQGNSA come from the germline V gene. CDR3 in amino acids: CASSSGQVNSPLHF. DNA for the CDR3: TGTGCCAGCAGCTCGGGACAGGTGAATTCACCCCTCCACTTT.

V usage is TRBV6-2 or TRBV6-3 and J usage is TRBJ1-2, with a tentative D call TRBD1 (6 bases). Germline CDR1 reads MNHEY; CDR2 reads SVGEGT. The ends were cut back, 5 bases at V and 4 bases at J, with 11 bases in the middle. The CDR3 sequence is 13 residues long. CDR3 in amino acids: CASSLQGTYGYTF. The CDR3 DNA is TGTGCCAGCAGTCTACAGGGCACCTATGGCTACACCTTC.

The V call is TRBV28, the J call TRBJ2-7, with 9 bases identical to TRBD1. The CDR3 has 15 amino acids. Germline V lookup: CDR1 MDHEN, CDR2 SYDVKM. Losses at the gene ends were 5 bases for V and 3 bases for J; bases not matched to a gene: 8. The CDR3 DNA is TGTGCCAGCAGTCGTCCCGGGACAGGGAACTACGAGCAGTACTTC. This sequence encodes CASSRPGTGNYEQYF.

V and J are TRBV18 and TRBJ1-5; TRBD1 matches 8 bases. J gave up 1 base and V 2 bases, and 13 bases lay outside the gene matches. The V gene's germline CDR1 is KGHSH and CDR2 LQKENI. The CDR3 is 19 residues long. The CDR3 sequence is CASSPGPTGGDPSNQPQHF. The CDR3 DNA reads TGTGCCAGCTCACCAGGTCCAACAGGGGGAGACCCAAGCAATCAGCCCCAGCATTTT.

The V and J genes are TRBV5-4 and TRBJ1-6, with 8 positions matching TRBD1. Germline V lookup: CDR1 SGHNT, CDR2 YYREEE (reference sequence). This CDR3 is built from 13 residues. V gave up 4 bases and J gave up 12 bases; unmatched junction bases: 6. For the CDR3, the DNA is TGTGCCAGCAGCCTGGACAGGGAGGGACCCCTCCACTTT. This sequence encodes CASSLDREGPLHF.

The chain combines TRBV19 with TRBJ1-5; TRBD1 is a possible D gene (6 bases). Trimming removed 5 bases at V and 0 bases at J, with 14 bases between. This CDR3 has 16 residues. Per the germline V gene, CDR1 is LNHDA and CDR2 is SQIVND (reference sequence). In DNA form, the CDR3 reads TGTGCCAGTAGTCCCTCCACAGGGTATAGCAATCAGCCCCAGCATTTT. Translated, it gives CASSPSTGYSNQPQHF.

V and J are TRBV5-1 and TRBJ2-4; 9 bases line up with TRBD1. V was pared by 2 bases and J by 2 bases, with 5 bases of the junction left unmatched. CDR1 SGHRS and CDR2 YFSETQ come from the germline V gene. The CDR3 loop spans 16 amino acids. CDR3 residues: CASSLQGAGPKNIQYF. The DNA for the CDR3 is TGCGCCAGCAGCTTACAGGGGGCTGGACCCAAAAACATTCAGTACTTC.

This rearrangement joins TRBV12-5 to TRBJ1-3; D is ambiguous. This CDR3 comprises 17 residues. The V end lost 0 bases, the J end lost 4 bases, and 16 bases lay between the germline ends. Germline CDR1 LGHNT, CDR2 FRNRAP. This chain's CDR3 is CASGLVLGLLGGNTIYF. In DNA, the CDR3 is TGTGCTAGTGGTTTGGTACTAGGGCTGTTGGGAGGAAACACCATATATTTT.

This sequence joins TRBV7-2 and TRBJ1-1; D is uncertain. This CDR3 spans 16 amino acids. V was pared by 3 bases and J by 2 bases, with 16 bases between. Germline lookup yields CDR1 SGHTA and CDR2 FQGNSA. CDR3 residues: CASSFGRPMGNTEAFF. CDR3 nucleotides: TGTGCCAGCAGCTTTGGGAGACCGATGGGAAACACTGAAGCTTTCTTT.

This CDR3 reads CATSRDLRTVYSNQPQHF. DNA for the CDR3: TGTGCCACCAGCAGAGATTTGAGAACAGTCTATAGCAATCAGCCCCAGCATTTT. This chain joins TRBV15 and TRBJ1-5, with no clear D. The germline V gene encodes CDR1 LNHNV and CDR2 YYDKDF (reference sequence). V was clipped by 0 bases and J by 0 bases, with 15 bases between them. The CDR3 has 18 residues.

The rearrangement uses TRBV30 and TRBJ1-5; TRBD1 agrees at 8 bases. The CDR3 is 15 amino acids. The J segment lost 6 bases and the V segment lost 4 bases, leaving 11 bases of the junction unmatched. Germline V gene data show CDR1 as GTSNPN and CDR2 as SVGIG (reference sequence). CDR3 DNA: TGTGCCTGGACCTCGGGGGACAGGAGGGTTCAGCCCCAGCATTTT. It encodes CAWTSGDRRVQPQHF.